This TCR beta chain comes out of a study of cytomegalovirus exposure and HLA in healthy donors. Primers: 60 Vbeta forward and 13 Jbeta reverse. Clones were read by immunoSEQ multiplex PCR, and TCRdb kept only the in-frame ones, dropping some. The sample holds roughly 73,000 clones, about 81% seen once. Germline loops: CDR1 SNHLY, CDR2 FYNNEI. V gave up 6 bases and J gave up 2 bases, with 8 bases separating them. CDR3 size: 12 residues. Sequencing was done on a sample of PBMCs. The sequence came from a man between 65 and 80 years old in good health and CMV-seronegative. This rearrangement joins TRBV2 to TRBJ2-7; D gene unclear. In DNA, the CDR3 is TGTGCCAGCAGGATTACTACCTACGAGCAGTACTTC. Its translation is CASRITTYEQYF.